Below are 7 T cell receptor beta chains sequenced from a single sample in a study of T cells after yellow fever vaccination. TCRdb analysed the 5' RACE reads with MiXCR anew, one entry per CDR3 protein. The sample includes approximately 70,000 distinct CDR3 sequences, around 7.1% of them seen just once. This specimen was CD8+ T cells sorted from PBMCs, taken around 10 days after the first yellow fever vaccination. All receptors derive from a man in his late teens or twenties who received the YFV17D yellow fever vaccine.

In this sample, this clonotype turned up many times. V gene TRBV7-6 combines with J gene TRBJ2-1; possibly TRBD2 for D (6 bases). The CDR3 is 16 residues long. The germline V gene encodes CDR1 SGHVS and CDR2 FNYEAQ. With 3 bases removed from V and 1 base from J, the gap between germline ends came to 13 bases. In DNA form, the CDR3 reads TGTGCCAGCAGCTTTGCGTCGGGGGTATCCTACAATGAGCAGTTCTTC. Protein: CASSFASGVSYNEQFF.

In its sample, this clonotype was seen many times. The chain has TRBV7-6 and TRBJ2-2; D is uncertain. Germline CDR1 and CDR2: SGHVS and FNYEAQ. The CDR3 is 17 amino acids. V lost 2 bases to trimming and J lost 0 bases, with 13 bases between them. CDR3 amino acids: CASSLFRKPANTGELFF. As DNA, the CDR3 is TGTGCCAGCAGCTTATTCCGAAAACCTGCGAACACCGGGGAGCTGTTTTTT.

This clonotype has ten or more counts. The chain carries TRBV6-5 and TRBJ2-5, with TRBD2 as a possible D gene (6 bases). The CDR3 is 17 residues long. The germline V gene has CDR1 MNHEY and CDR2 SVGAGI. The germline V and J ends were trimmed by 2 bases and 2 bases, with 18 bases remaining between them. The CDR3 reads CASSYKEANSGQETQYF. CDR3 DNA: TGTGCCAGCAGTTACAAGGAGGCTAACAGCGGGCAAGAGACCCAGTACTTC.

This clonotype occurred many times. The CDR3: CASSYSGGHLGEQYF. CDR3 DNA: TGTGCCAGCAGTTACTCGGGTGGGCATTTGGGCGAGCAGTACTTC. The chain combines TRBV6-5 with TRBJ2-7; D is undetermined. Trimming left V 0 bases short and J 6 bases short, with 15 bases between. The CDR3 loop spans 15 amino acids. Germline assignment: CDR1 MNHEY and CDR2 SVGAGI.

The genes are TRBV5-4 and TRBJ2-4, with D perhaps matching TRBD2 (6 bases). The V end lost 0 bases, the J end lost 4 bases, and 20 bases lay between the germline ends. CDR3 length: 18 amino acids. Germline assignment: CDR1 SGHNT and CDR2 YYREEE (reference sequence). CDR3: CASSLGDIGAAGKNIQYF. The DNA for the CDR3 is TGTGCCAGCAGCTTGGGGGATATAGGGGCGGCGGGGAAAAACATTCAGTACTTC.

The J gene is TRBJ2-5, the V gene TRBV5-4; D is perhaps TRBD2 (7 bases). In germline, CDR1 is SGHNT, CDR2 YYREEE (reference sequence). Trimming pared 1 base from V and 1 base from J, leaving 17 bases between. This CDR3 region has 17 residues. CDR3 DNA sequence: TGTGCCAGCAGCTTGTCGGGGGGCGGGATTGGCCAAGAGACCCAGTACTTC. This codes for CASSLSGGGIGQETQYF.

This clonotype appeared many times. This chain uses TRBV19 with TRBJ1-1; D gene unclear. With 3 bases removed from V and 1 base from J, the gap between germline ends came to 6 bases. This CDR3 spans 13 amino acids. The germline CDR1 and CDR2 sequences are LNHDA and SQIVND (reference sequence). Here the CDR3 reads CASSIAENTEAFF. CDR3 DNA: TGTGCCAGTAGTATCGCCGAGAACACTGAAGCTTTCTTT.